One sample yielded the 20 T cell receptor beta chains listed below, sequenced in a study of T cell responses to AZD1222 COVID-19 vaccine. Data came from immunoSEQ multiplex PCR; TCRdb stores just in-frame clones and leaves some out. The sample consists of some 140,000 clones, about four fifths of them appearing once. The sequencing used peripheral blood, collected on day 0 of AZD1222 vaccination. The receptors come from an adult in good health.

The rearrangement links TRBV5-1 to TRBJ2-3, with 10 bases fitting TRBD2. The junction had 13 bases not matched to a gene; V was cut back by 2 bases and J by 7 bases. The CDR3 has 17 amino acids. Germline values: CDR1 SGHRS, CDR2 YFSETQ. CDR3 bases: TGCGCCAGCAGCTTCGGTGTCATAGCGGGGGGTCAAAATACGCAGTATTTT. Amino acids: CASSFGVIAGGQNTQYF.

The gene calls are TRBV5-8 and TRBJ1-1; D call uncertain. The CDR3 spans 11 residues. V gave up 4 bases and J gave up 7 bases, with 8 bases separating them. Germline-derived CDR1 and CDR2 are SGHTS and YDEGEE. The CDR3 protein is CASSRRVEAFF. Here the CDR3 DNA reads TGTGCCAGCAGCCGCCGGGTTGAAGCTTTCTTT.

V usage is TRBV18 and J usage is TRBJ1-1; TRBD1 matches at 8 bases. Germline V gene sequence: CDR1 KGHSH, CDR2 LQKENI. This CDR3 contains 14 residues. The trim removed 6 bases at V and 5 bases at J, leaving 8 bases unmatched. CDR3 coding DNA: TGTGCCAGCTCCCCTGACAGGGGTTTAACTGAAGCTTTCTTT. Protein sequence: CASSPDRGLTEAFF.

The rearrangement uses TRBV19 and TRBJ1-4, with 8 nucleotides matching TRBD1. Per the germline V gene, CDR1 is LNHDA and CDR2 is SQIVND (reference sequence). V gave up 2 bases and J gave up 7 bases; unmatched junction bases: 3. This CDR3 is built from 14 residues. The CDR3 here is CASSIRQGSEKLFF. CDR3 nucleotides: TGTGCCAGTAGTATAAGACAGGGGAGTGAAAAACTGTTTTTT.

This clone was picked up a small number of times. The chain links TRBV5-4 to TRBJ1-1, with D unclear. Per germline, CDR1 SGHNT and CDR2 YYREEE (reference sequence). Trimming pared 1 base from V and 3 bases from J, leaving 7 bases between. The CDR3 covers 13 residues. CDR3 in DNA: TGTGCCAGCAGCTTGAATGTCGACACTGAAGCTTTCTTT. Its translation: CASSLNVDTEAFF.

This chain uses TRBV27 with TRBJ1-2, with D possibly matching TRBD1 (5 bases). V gave up 4 bases and J gave up 2 bases, with 20 bases separating them. This CDR3 spans 17 amino acids. The germline gives CDR1 MNHEY, CDR2 SMNVEV (reference sequence). The CDR3 spells CASSWGNGGKRNYGYTF. CDR3 coding DNA: TGTGCCAGCAGTTGGGGGAATGGAGGTAAGCGGAACTATGGCTACACCTTC.

V gene TRBV5-1 combines with J gene TRBJ1-5, with D unresolved. The CDR3 length is 13 residues. Germline V gives CDR1 SGHRS, CDR2 YFSETQ. The V end was cut by 3 bases, the J end by 2 bases, with 6 bases between. CDR3 amino acids: CASSYTGNQPQHF. The CDR3 region has the DNA TGCGCCAGCAGCTATACCGGCAATCAGCCCCAGCATTTT.

This rearrangement joins TRBV27 to TRBJ2-3; D unresolved. Germline CDR1 MNHEY, CDR2 SMNVEV (reference sequence). The CDR3 contains 14 residues. V was clipped by 6 bases and J by 1 base, with 11 bases between them. CDR3 protein: CASSSDGRTDTQYF. In nucleotides, the CDR3 is TGTGCCAGCAGCTCGGACGGCCGCACAGATACGCAGTATTTT.

On this clone itself: One end of the junction is discordant with germline, which a read error may explain. The chain links TRBV6-1 to TRBJ1-3; 7 nucleotides agree with TRBD1. The CDR3 covers 13 residues. The germline CDR1 and CDR2 sequences are MNHNS and SASEGT. The CDR3: CASSEVVAGGFHF. DNA for the CDR3: TGTGCCAGCAGTGAAGTAGTGGCAGGGGGTTTCCATTTT.

The chain links TRBV6-5 to TRBJ1-2; TRBD1 is a possible D gene (5 bases). Trimming took off 6 bases at V and 3 bases at J, with 17 bases between the two ends. The CDR3 contains 15 residues. CDR1 and CDR2 from the germline V gene are MNHEY and SVGAGI. The CDR3 DNA follows: TGTGCCAGCAGCCGACACGAGACAGCGCACTATGGCTACACCTTC. Protein sequence: CASSRHETAHYGYTF.

The chain is built from TRBV28 and TRBJ1-1; D gene ambiguous. The germline V gene has CDR1 MDHEN and CDR2 SYDVKM. This CDR3 comprises 14 residues. Trimming shortened V by 3 bases and J by 1 base, and 9 bases separated the two germline ends. This CDR3 reads CASSFNTPNTEAFF. The DNA of the CDR3 is TGTGCCAGCAGTTTTAACACTCCGAACACTGAAGCTTTCTTT. Looking up the rest from reference TRBV28 and TRBJ1-1 gives the full variable domain: DVKVTQSSRYLVKRTGEKVFLECVQDMDHENMFWYRQDPGLGLRLIYFSYDVKMKEKGDIPEGYSVSREKKERFSLILESASTNQTSMYLCASSFNTPNTEAFFGQGTRLTVV.

This chain uses TRBV27 with TRBJ1-5; D is uncertain. The CDR3 extends over 17 amino acids. Trimming left V 8 bases short and J 6 bases short, with 26 bases between. Looked up from germline, CDR1 is MNHEY and CDR2 is SMNVEV (reference sequence). In DNA, the CDR3 is TGTGCCAGCGGATCCTTCCGACGCACGGGGAAGGGTCAGCCCCAGCATTTT. Translation gives CASGSFRRTGKGQPQHF.

CDR3 nucleotide sequence: TGTGCCAGCAGTCTAGCCGGAGGAGGGCGAGGGACTGAAGCTTTCTTT. This translates into CASSLAGGGRGTEAFF. The rearrangement uses TRBV28 and TRBJ1-1; D uncertain. The germline V gene has CDR1 MDHEN and CDR2 SYDVKM. The CDR3 is 16 residues long. The ends were cut back, 5 bases at V and 5 bases at J, with 21 bases in the middle.

CDR3 loop: CASSGSGQAYGYTF. The CDR3 region has the DNA TGCGCCAGCAGCGGGTCGGGACAGGCCTATGGCTACACCTTC. The V and J genes are TRBV5-1 and TRBJ1-2, with 8 bases that match TRBD1. Germline CDR1 is SGHRS and CDR2 is YFSETQ. V was pared by 4 bases and J by 4 bases, with 6 bases of the junction left unmatched. This CDR3 comprises 14 residues. The variable domain in full, with the rest retrieved from reference TRBV5-1 and TRBJ1-2, is KAGVTQTPRYLIKTRGQQVTLSCSPISGHRSVSWYQQTPGQGLQFLFEYFSETQRNKGNFPGRFSGRQFSNSRSEMNVSTLELGDSALYLCASSGSGQAYGYTFGSGTRLTVV.

The chain employs TRBV27 and TRBJ2-7, with D perhaps matching TRBD2 (7 bases). The CDR3 consists of 13 residues. Trimming pared 2 bases from V and 5 bases from J, leaving 10 bases between. CDR1 and CDR2 from the germline V gene are MNHEY and SMNVEV (reference sequence). Written as DNA, the CDR3 is TGTGCCAGCAGTTTAGAGGGGGGGCACGAGCAGTACTTC. This codes for CASSLEGGHEQYF.

The chain is built from TRBV7-2 and TRBJ1-5; possible D gene TRBD1, 6 bases. V was shortened by 3 bases and J by 1 base, with 16 bases between the two germline ends. The germline V gene has CDR1 SGHTA and CDR2 FQGNSA. There are 17 residues in the CDR3. CDR3 DNA sequence: TGTGCCAGCAGCTTTCGTGGGGGGGGCATGAGCAATCAGCCCCAGCATTTT. Protein product: CASSFRGGGMSNQPQHF.

The CDR3 loop is CASRLGGGTTYNEQFF. DNA of the CDR3: TGTGCCAGCCGCCTCGGGGGGGGGACAACGTACAATGAGCAGTTCTTC. This chain uses TRBV11-3 with TRBJ2-1, with 8 nucleotides matching TRBD2. The junction had 13 bases not matched to a gene; V was cut back by 8 bases and J by 4 bases. In germline, CDR1 is SGHNT, CDR2 YENEEA. This CDR3 region has 16 residues.

The chain uses TRBV5-8 and TRBJ1-2, with a tentative D call TRBD1 (5 bases). Between the trimmed V and J ends, which lost 3 bases and 2 bases, there was a span of 11 bases. The V gene's germline CDR1 is SGHTS and CDR2 YDEGEE. CDR3 length equals 14 residues. This chain's CDR3 is CASSWTFLNYGYTF. The CDR3 DNA is TGTGCCAGCAGCTGGACATTTCTAAACTATGGCTACACCTTC.

This clone occurred a few times. CDR3 amino acids: CASSPRSRSYNEQFF. CDR3 nucleotide sequence: TGTGCCAGCAGCCCCCGCAGCCGCTCCTACAATGAGCAGTTCTTC. The chain has TRBV7-8 and TRBJ2-1; the D is unclear. Trimming took off 5 bases at V and 0 bases at J, with 11 bases between the two ends. Germline V gene sequence: CDR1 SGHVS, CDR2 FQNEAQ. There are 15 residues in the CDR3.

V and J are TRBV28 and TRBJ1-1, with D hard to call. CDR1 and CDR2 from the germline V gene are MDHEN and SYDVKM. The CDR3 runs 15 residues. Trimming cost V 4 bases and J 4 bases, with 16 bases left between them. The DNA for the CDR3 is TGTGCCAGCAGTTCGATTGTAGGTTTGGGCACTGAAGCTTTCTTT. Translation gives CASSSIVGLGTEAFF. Variable domain in full (rest from reference TRBV28 and TRBJ1-1): DVKVTQSSRYLVKRTGEKVFLECVQDMDHENMFWYRQDPGLGLRLIYFSYDVKMKEKGDIPEGYSVSREKKERFSLILESASTNQTSMYLCASSSIVGLGTEAFFGQGTRLTVV.